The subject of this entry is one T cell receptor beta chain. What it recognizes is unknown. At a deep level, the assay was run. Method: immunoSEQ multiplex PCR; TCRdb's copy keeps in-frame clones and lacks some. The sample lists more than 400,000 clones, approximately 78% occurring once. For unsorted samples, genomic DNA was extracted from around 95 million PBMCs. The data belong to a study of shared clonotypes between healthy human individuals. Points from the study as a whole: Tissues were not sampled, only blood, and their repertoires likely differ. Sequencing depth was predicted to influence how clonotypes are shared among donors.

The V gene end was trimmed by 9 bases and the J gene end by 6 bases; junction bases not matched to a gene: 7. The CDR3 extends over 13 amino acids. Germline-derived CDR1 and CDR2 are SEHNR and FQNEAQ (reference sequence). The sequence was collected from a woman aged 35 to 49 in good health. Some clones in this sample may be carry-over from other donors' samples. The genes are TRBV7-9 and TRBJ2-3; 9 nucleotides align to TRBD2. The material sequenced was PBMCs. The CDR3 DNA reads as TGTGCCAGGGGGGGACTAGCAACCGATACGCAGTATTTT. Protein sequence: CARGGLATDTQYF.